Reported below is one T cell receptor (beta chain). What it recognizes is unknown. CDR3 length: 13 amino acids. Trimming took 5 bases from V and 1 from J, leaving 9 bases between them. These data originate in a study of CD8 T cells in ankylosing spondylitis. Findings and limits, study-wide: It appeared that ankylosing spondylitis blood was characterized by a TCR beta motif of about eight highly homologous variants.

From the 5' RACE reads, TCRdb called clonotypes with MiXCR, one entry per CDR3 protein. The sample lists 150,000 to 200,000 distinct CDR3 sequences, roughly 30% seen once, with about 6.3% in the top ten. This chain uses TRBV12-3 or TRBV12-4 with TRBJ2-7; possibly TRBD1 for D (6 bases). The clonotype was recovered from a male donor with ankylosing spondylitis. The sample consisted of synovial fluid, either unsorted or a sorted T cell fraction (not recorded which). Here the CDR3 reads CASSRDKSYEQYF. The DNA for the CDR3 is TGTGCCAGCAGTCGGGACAAGTCCTACGAGCAGTACTTC.